This is a list of T cell receptor beta chains from one sample in a study of T cells in localized non-small cell lung cancer. Data came from immunoSEQ multiplex PCR; TCRdb stores just in-frame clones and leaves some out. The profile shows approximately 89,000 clones, around three quarters of them singletons. Sequencing was performed on PBMCs, taken before any cancer treatment. The receptors were sampled from a man between 40 and 70 years old with stage II squamous cell lung carcinoma. The CDR3 runs from the conserved cysteine through the conserved F or W. The order of the fields is V gene, clone size, J gene, D gene, CDR3 protein, CDR3 DNA. D genes are given only for firm matches. Some rows have no size entry. The others give once, few or many, or a class for an expanded clone.

V gene: TRBV30; clone size: many; J gene: TRBJ2-2; D gene: TRBD1; CDR3 protein: CAWNRDRGNTGELFF; CDR3 DNA: TGTGCCTGGAATCGGGACAGGGGGAACACCGGGGAGCTGTTTTTT
V gene: TRBV7-9; clone size: .; J gene: TRBJ2-3; D gene: TRBD2; CDR3 protein: CASSPTSGRAAGTDTQYF; CDR3 DNA: TGTGCCAGCAGCCCCACTAGCGGGAGGGCCGCCGGCACAGATACGCAGTATTTT
V gene: TRBV11-1; clone size: once; J gene: TRBJ2-1; D gene: TRBD2; CDR3 protein: CASSLLAGSSYNEQFF; CDR3 DNA: TGTGCCAGCAGCTTATTAGCGGGAAGCTCCTACAATGAGCAGTTCTTC
V gene: TRBV7-9; clone size: .; J gene: TRBJ2-1; D gene: .; CDR3 protein: CASSLVQPYNEQFF; CDR3 DNA: TGTGCCAGCAGCTTAGTACAGCCCTACAATGAGCAGTTCTTC
V gene: TRBV21-1; clone size: .; J gene: TRBJ1-1; D gene: .; CDR3 protein: CASSRTLEGGENTEAFF; CDR3 DNA: TGTGCCAGCAGCAGGACCTTGGAGGGAGGGGAGAACACTGAAGCTTTCTTT
V gene: TRBV14; clone size: .; J gene: TRBJ1-4; D gene: .; CDR3 protein: CASSQPRGGEKLFF; CDR3 DNA: TGTGCCAGCAGCCAACCCCGGGGCGGCGAAAAACTGTTTTTT
V gene: TRBV28; clone size: .; J gene: TRBJ2-3; D gene: TRBD2; CDR3 protein: CASNNRAEDTGLAGGLDTQYF; CDR3 DNA: TGTGCCAGCAACAACCGGGCCGAGGACACGGGACTAGCGGGAGGATTAGATACGCAGTATTTT
V gene: TRBV7-9; clone size: .; J gene: TRBJ2-7; D gene: .; CDR3 protein: CASHGADYEQYF; CDR3 DNA: TGTGCCAGCCACGGGGCGGACTACGAGCAGTACTTC
V gene: TRBV2; clone size: few; J gene: TRBJ1-5; D gene: .; CDR3 protein: CASSWDSNQPQHF; CDR3 DNA: TGTGCCAGCAGCTGGGATAGCAATCAGCCCCAGCATTTT
V gene: TRBV4-3; clone size: .; J gene: TRBJ2-5; D gene: .; CDR3 protein: CASSQELAPQQTQYF; CDR3 DNA: TGCGCCAGCAGCCAAGAACTTGCGCCTCAGCAGACCCAGTACTTC
V gene: TRBV5-1; clone size: .; J gene: TRBJ2-4; D gene: TRBD2; CDR3 protein: CASSLARESGAAKNIQYF; CDR3 DNA: TGCGCCAGCAGCTTGGCCCGGGAAAGCGGGGCAGCCAAAAACATTCAGTACTTC
V gene: TRBV4-2; clone size: .; J gene: TRBJ1-6; D gene: .; CDR3 protein: CASSHVGSPLHF; CDR3 DNA: TGTGCCAGCAGCCACGTGGGTTCACCCCTCCACTTT
V gene: TRBV6-5; clone size: .; J gene: TRBJ1-2; D gene: .; CDR3 protein: CASRVTANYGYTF; CDR3 DNA: TGTGCCAGCAGGGTTACAGCTAACTATGGCTACACCTTC
V gene: TRBV15; clone size: few; J gene: TRBJ2-4; D gene: .; CDR3 protein: CATKRGAGGDIQYF; CDR3 DNA: TGTGCCACCAAAAGAGGGGCAGGTGGGGACATTCAGTACTTC
V gene: TRBV7-2; clone size: .; J gene: TRBJ1-1; D gene: .; CDR3 protein: CASSPYASYRNTEAFF; CDR3 DNA: TGTGCCAGCAGCCCATACGCCAGCTACAGGAACACTGAAGCTTTCTTT
V gene: TRBV19; clone size: .; J gene: TRBJ2-7; D gene: .; CDR3 protein: CASSMGSVYEQYF; CDR3 DNA: TGTGCCAGTAGTATGGGAAGCGTCTACGAGCAGTACTTC
V gene: TRBV4-1; clone size: once; J gene: TRBJ2-7; D gene: .; CDR3 protein: CASSPLLGKAYEQYF; CDR3 DNA: TGCGCCAGCAGCCCCCTTTTAGGGAAGGCCTACGAGCAGTACTTC
V gene: TRBV4-2; clone size: .; J gene: TRBJ1-2; D gene: TRBD1; CDR3 protein: CASSQPRDSQGYTF; CDR3 DNA: TGTGCCAGCAGCCAACCTAGGGACAGCCAGGGCTACACCTTC
V gene: TRBV7-2; clone size: .; J gene: TRBJ1-6; D gene: .; CDR3 protein: CASSPRDSPLHF; CDR3 DNA: TGTGCCAGCAGCCCCCGGGATTCACCCCTCCACTTT
V gene: TRBV7-3; clone size: .; J gene: TRBJ2-7; D gene: .; CDR3 protein: CASSLTGGIDEQYF; CDR3 DNA: TGTGCCAGCAGCTTAACGGGGGGTATAGACGAGCAGTACTTC
V gene: TRBV30; clone size: .; J gene: TRBJ1-1; D gene: .; CDR3 protein: CAWSVPFGSLNTEAFF; CDR3 DNA: TGTGCCTGGAGTGTACCCTTTGGCAGCTTGAACACTGAAGCTTTCTTT
V gene: TRBV2; clone size: .; J gene: TRBJ2-3; D gene: .; CDR3 protein: CASNPETDTQYF; CDR3 DNA: TGTGCCAGCAACCCGGAAACAGATACGCAGTATTTT
V gene: TRBV27; clone size: once; J gene: TRBJ2-7; D gene: .; CDR3 protein: CASSFTGTGTYEQYF; CDR3 DNA: TGTGCCAGCAGCTTTACAGGGACCGGCACCTACGAGCAGTACTTC
V gene: TRBV27; clone size: .; J gene: TRBJ1-6; D gene: .; CDR3 protein: CASAAFSSYNSPLHF; CDR3 DNA: TGTGCCAGCGCTGCGTTTAGCTCCTATAATTCACCCCTCCACTTT
V gene: TRBV5-5; clone size: .; J gene: TRBJ2-1; D gene: .; CDR3 protein: CASSPPAGISYNEQFF; CDR3 DNA: TGTGCCAGCAGCCCTCCGGCGGGCATTTCCTACAATGAGCAGTTCTTC
V gene: TRBV6-6; clone size: .; J gene: TRBJ2-2; D gene: TRBD1; CDR3 protein: CASTQRTGQNTGELFF; CDR3 DNA: TGTGCCAGCACCCAGAGGACAGGGCAGAACACCGGGGAGCTGTTTTTT
V gene: TRBV28; clone size: .; J gene: TRBJ1-4; D gene: .; CDR3 protein: CASSFNTLGTNEKLFF; CDR3 DNA: TGTGCCAGCAGTTTTAACACCTTGGGAACTAATGAAAAACTGTTTTTT
V gene: TRBV5-5; clone size: once; J gene: TRBJ2-5; D gene: .; CDR3 protein: CASSLDPSQETQYF; CDR3 DNA: TGTGCCAGCAGCTTGGATCCTAGTCAAGAGACCCAGTACTTC
V gene: TRBV11-1; clone size: .; J gene: TRBJ1-1; D gene: .; CDR3 protein: CASSLDRDGTEAFF; CDR3 DNA: TGTGCCAGCAGCTTAGACAGGGACGGGACTGAAGCTTTCTTT
V gene: TRBV7-8; clone size: .; J gene: TRBJ1-5; D gene: .; CDR3 protein: CASSLVEGVYSNQPQHF; CDR3 DNA: TGTGCCAGCAGCTTGGTCGAAGGCGTTTATAGCAATCAGCCCCAGCATTTT
V gene: TRBV29-1; clone size: few; J gene: TRBJ2-5; D gene: TRBD1; CDR3 protein: CSVGQGGETQYF; CDR3 DNA: TGCAGCGTTGGACAGGGGGGAGAGACCCAGTACTTC
V gene: TRBV7-9; clone size: .; J gene: TRBJ1-5; D gene: .; CDR3 protein: CASSSPVTPQHF; CDR3 DNA: TGTGCCAGCAGCTCCCCGGTGACGCCCCAGCATTTT
V gene: TRBV2; clone size: .; J gene: TRBJ2-7; D gene: TRBD2; CDR3 protein: CAGRTSGSREQYF; CDR3 DNA: TGTGCCGGCCGGACTAGCGGGAGTCGCGAGCAGTACTTC
V gene: TRBV6-5; clone size: once; J gene: TRBJ1-1; D gene: TRBD1; CDR3 protein: CASSYDRGFGEAFF; CDR3 DNA: TGTGCCAGCAGTTATGACAGGGGGTTTGGTGAAGCTTTCTTT
V gene: TRBV5-1; clone size: .; J gene: TRBJ2-3; D gene: TRBD1; CDR3 protein: CASSPIGQGRYYF; CDR3 DNA: TGCGCCAGCAGCCCCATCGGACAGGGGAGGTACTATTTT
V gene: TRBV18; clone size: .; J gene: TRBJ2-5; D gene: .; CDR3 protein: CASSPAVQETQYF; CDR3 DNA: TGTGCCAGCTCCCCGGCCGTCCAAGAGACCCAGTACTTC
V gene: TRBV18; clone size: .; J gene: TRBJ2-3; D gene: .; CDR3 protein: CASSLAQYTDTQYF; CDR3 DNA: TGTGCCAGCTCCCTGGCACAATACACAGATACGCAGTATTTT
V gene: TRBV5-5; clone size: .; J gene: TRBJ2-7; D gene: .; CDR3 protein: CASTVFRDSPYEQYF; CDR3 DNA: TGTGCCAGCACCGTATTCCGGGACTCCCCCTACGAGCAGTACTTC
V gene: TRBV30; clone size: .; J gene: TRBJ2-1; D gene: .; CDR3 protein: CAWSERLGNEQFF; CDR3 DNA: TGTGCCTGGAGTGAACGGCTCGGGAATGAGCAGTTCTTC
V gene: TRBV7-2; clone size: .; J gene: TRBJ2-1; D gene: .; CDR3 protein: CASSLDPQGSYNEQFF; CDR3 DNA: TGTGCCAGCAGCTTAGACCCACAGGGTTCCTACAATGAGCAGTTCTTC
V gene: TRBV7-6; clone size: .; J gene: TRBJ1-4; D gene: .; CDR3 protein: CASSQRTNEKLFF; CDR3 DNA: TGTGCCAGCAGCCAGAGAACTAATGAAAAACTGTTTTTT
V gene: TRBV5-4; clone size: .; J gene: TRBJ2-5; D gene: TRBD1; CDR3 protein: CASSLQGDETQYF; CDR3 DNA: TGTGCCAGCAGCTTACAGGGGGACGAGACCCAGTACTTC
V gene: TRBV29-1; clone size: .; J gene: TRBJ2-1; D gene: .; CDR3 protein: CSVSFGNEQFF; CDR3 DNA: TGCAGCGTTTCCTTCGGGAATGAGCAGTTCTTC
V gene: TRBV5-4; clone size: few; J gene: TRBJ2-1; D gene: TRBD1; CDR3 protein: CASSTWTGNNEQFF; CDR3 DNA: TGTGCCAGCAGCACCTGGACAGGGAACAATGAGCAGTTCTTC
V gene: TRBV4-2; clone size: .; J gene: TRBJ1-3; D gene: .; CDR3 protein: CASSQRQDSGNTIYF; CDR3 DNA: TGTGCCAGCAGCCAAAGACAGGACTCTGGAAACACCATATATTTT
V gene: TRBV7-2; clone size: .; J gene: TRBJ2-7; D gene: .; CDR3 protein: CASSLGLSSYEQYF; CDR3 DNA: TGTGCCAGCAGCTTAGGACTCAGCTCCTACGAGCAGTACTTC
V gene: TRBV30; clone size: few; J gene: TRBJ1-1; D gene: .; CDR3 protein: CASLGGRATEAFF; CDR3 DNA: TGTGCCTCCCTAGGGGGGAGGGCCACTGAAGCTTTCTTT
V gene: TRBV7-2; clone size: .; J gene: TRBJ1-3; D gene: .; CDR3 protein: CASSLGGALSGNTIYF; CDR3 DNA: TGTGCCAGCAGCTTAGGGGGGGCCCTCTCTGGAAACACCATATATTTT